This is a list of T cell receptor beta chains from one sample in a study of shared clonotypes between healthy human individuals. The protocol was immunoSEQ multiplex PCR, while the TCRdb copy is restricted to in-frame clones and leaves out a portion. Here the sample spans roughly 1.5 million clones, approximately 98% being singletons. Specimen: naive CD4+ T cells sorted from blood. The source of these receptors is a man aged 25 to 40 in good health. CDR3s include the opening cysteine and the closing phenylalanine or tryptophan. The order of the fields is J gene, V gene, clone size, D gene, CDR3 DNA, CDR3 protein. A D gene is named only where the DNA matches it firmly. Size values are once, few and many counts, or a class for expanded clones, and some rows have none.

TRBJ1-4 TRBV18 - - TGTGCCAGCTCACCTGGGGCGGATGAAAAACTGTTTTTT CASSPGADEKLFF
TRBJ2-5 TRBV5-8 - TRBD1 TGTGCCAGCAGCGGCAGGGGGCTGGAGACCCAGTACTTC CASSGRGLETQYF
TRBJ2-1 TRBV9 - TRBD1 TGTGCCAGCAGCGTAGGGGGACAGGGGTCCAATGAGCAGTTCTTC CASSVGGQGSNEQFF
TRBJ2-1 TRBV30 - TRBD2 TGTGCCTGGATTATCGGCGCTAGCGGGTTCTACAATGAGCAGTTCTTC CAWIIGASGFYNEQFF
TRBJ1-2 TRBV11-2 - - TGTGCCAGCAGCTTAGGAGGGACGGTAATTGGGATCTATGGCTACACCTTC CASSLGGTVIGIYGYTF
TRBJ2-7 TRBV7-7 - TRBD2 TGTGCTAGCAGCTTAGGCTCGGCGAGCGGGAGCAACTCCTACGAGCAGTACTTC CASSLGSASGSNSYEQYF
TRBJ2-7 TRBV27 once - TGTGCCAGCAGTCCAAGGCTGGGGACAAGCTCCTACGAGCAGTACTTC CASSPRLGTSSYEQYF
TRBJ1-4 TRBV10-2 - - TGCGCCAGCAGTGAAAAAACAACTAATGAAAAACTGTTTTTT CASSEKTTNEKLFF
TRBJ2-3 TRBV9 - TRBD2 TGTGCCAGCAGCGTAAGACTAGCGGGAGGGCCGGGAGATACGCAGTATTTT CASSVRLAGGPGDTQYF
TRBJ1-1 TRBV18 - - TGTGCCAGCTCACCACGCGACACTGAAGCTTTCTTT CASSPRDTEAFF
TRBJ2-1 TRBV5-6 once TRBD1 TGTGCCAGCAGCGAGGGGACAGGGGCCCGGGGCCAGCCTTACAATGAGCAGTTCTTC CASSEGTGARGQPYNEQFF
TRBJ1-3 TRBV29-1 - - TGCAGCGTTGAAGAAAGGCGACAGGACTCTGGAAACACCATATATTTT CSVEERRQDSGNTIYF
TRBJ1-1 TRBV15 - - TGTGCCACCAGCAGAGATCTCATGGGGACTGAAGCTTTCTTT CATSRDLMGTEAFF
TRBJ2-5 TRBV6-5 - TRBD1 TGTGCCAGCAGGAAGGACAGGGGGGCAGAGACCCAGTACTTC CASRKDRGAETQYF
TRBJ2-3 TRBV2 - - TGTGCCAGCAGGGATAATCAGGATACGCAGTATTTT CASRDNQDTQYF
TRBJ2-1 TRBV10-2 - - TGCGCCAGCAGTAAGGACAGTTTGGACAATGAGCAGTTCTTC CASSKDSLDNEQFF
TRBJ2-7 TRBV2 - - TGTGCCAGCCTTCGAGGGGAGCAGTACTTC CASLRGEQYF
TRBJ2-1 TRBV5-1 - TRBD2 TGCGCCAGCAGCTTGGGGGCGGGAGCAGACTCCTACAATGAGCAGTTCTTC CASSLGAGADSYNEQFF
TRBJ2-3 TRBV4-3 - - TGCGCCAGCTCCTCAAGGGCAACAGATACGCAGTATTTT CASSSRATDTQYF
TRBJ2-3 TRBV5-1 - - TGCGCCAGCAGCCCTTTGGGACACAACACAGATACGCAGTATTTT CASSPLGHNTDTQYF
TRBJ2-2 TRBV28 - TRBD1 TGTGCCAGCAGTCAATCTGGACAGGCGTCCACCGGGGAGCTGTTTTTT CASSQSGQASTGELFF
TRBJ2-7 TRBV30 - TRBD1 TGTGCCGGGACAGGGGGCTACGAGCAGTACTTC CAGTGGYEQYF
TRBJ2-3 TRBV5-1 - TRBD2 TGCGCCAGCAGCTTGGAATCTAGCGGGAGTTGGGTAGATACGCAGTATTTT CASSLESSGSWVDTQYF
TRBJ1-1 TRBV11-2 - - TGTGCCAGCAGCTTAGTACAGGGTGTTGGTGAAGCTTTCTTT CASSLVQGVGEAFF
TRBJ2-1 TRBV10-3 - TRBD2 TGTGCCATCAGTGAATCTGGACTAGTGAGGAATGAGCAGTTCTTC CAISESGLVRNEQFF
TRBJ1-5 TRBV28 - - TGTGCCAGCAGTGTGCTCAACTATCAGCCCCAGCATTTT CASSVLNYQPQHF
TRBJ2-5 TRBV27 once - TGTGCCAGCAGTTTTAGGGGTGGGACCCAGTACTTC CASSFRGGTQYF
TRBJ1-5 TRBV5-1 - TRBD1 TGCGCCAGCAGCCCGACAGGGAGCAATCAGCCCCAGCATTTT CASSPTGSNQPQHF
TRBJ2-7 TRBV7-3 - TRBD2 TGTGCCAGCAGCCGCACCGGGACTAGCGGGTACTACGAGCAGTACTTC CASSRTGTSGYYEQYF
TRBJ1-5 TRBV28 - - TGTGCCAGCAGTCCACTGACCAGGGGCAATCAGCCCCAGCATTTT CASSPLTRGNQPQHF
TRBJ1-3 TRBV4-1 - - TGCGCCAGCAGCCCGGAGGGTAGGGGGACTGGAAACACCATATATTTT CASSPEGRGTGNTIYF
TRBJ2-7 TRBV14 - TRBD1 TGTGCCAGCAGCCTATCCCCCTACAGGGGCCACCCGGACTACGAGCAGTACTTC CASSLSPYRGHPDYEQYF
TRBJ2-7 TRBV7-9 - TRBD1 TGTGCCAGCAGTCTCCGACAGGGCGAGCAGTACTTC CASSLRQGEQYF
TRBJ2-5 TRBV6-1 - TRBD2 TGTGCCAGCAGTGAAGAGTCAGGACTAGCGGGAGTCGAAGAGACCCAGTACTTC CASSEESGLAGVEETQYF
TRBJ2-1 TRBV18 - - TGTGCCAGCTCACCGACCCGCAGTTACAATGAGCAGTTCTTC CASSPTRSYNEQFF
TRBJ1-1 TRBV5-1 - - TGCGCCAGCAGCTTGGTTCCCGGGAAGACTGAAGCTTTCTTT CASSLVPGKTEAFF
TRBJ2-3 TRBV4-3 - - TGCGCCAGCAGCCAAGCTAGTTTCGCGCAGCGTACGTCAGATACGCAGTATTTT CASSQASFAQRTSDTQYF
TRBJ1-5 TRBV28 once - TGTGCCAGCAGTGTCGCAACAGGGTTGGGCAATCAGCCCCAGCATTTT CASSVATGLGNQPQHF
TRBJ1-1 TRBV5-4 - - TGTGCCAGCAGCATTCAGGGTGGGACTGAAGCTTTCTTT CASSIQGGTEAFF
TRBJ2-7 TRBV30 - TRBD1 TGTGCCTGGAGTGTAAGACAGGGCGGCGAGCAGTACTTC CAWSVRQGGEQYF
TRBJ1-2 TRBV25-1 once TRBD1 TGTGCCAGCAGTGCAAGGGGGACAGGGATCGGCTACACCTTC CASSARGTGIGYTF
TRBJ2-2 TRBV19 - - TGTGCCAGTAGTATGACCTCAGGCGGGGAGCTGTTTTTT CASSMTSGGELFF
TRBJ2-7 TRBV7-2 - - TGTGCCAGCAGCCCAAGGTGGGGGACGGCGACCTACGAGCAGTACTTC CASSPRWGTATYEQYF
TRBJ1-2 TRBV11-2 - TRBD1 TGTGCCAGCAGCTCGATTCGGGACAGGGGCGGCGGAGGCTACACCTTC CASSSIRDRGGGGYTF
TRBJ1-3 TRBV4-1 - TRBD1 TGCGCCAGCAGCATAGGACAGGTCATCTCTGGAAACACCATATATTTT CASSIGQVISGNTIYF
TRBJ2-7 TRBV9 - - TGTGCCAGCAGCGTAGATGTAGAAATCTACGAGCAGTACTTC CASSVDVEIYEQYF
TRBJ2-3 TRBV7-2 - TRBD1 TGTGCCAGCAGTCAACAGGGGGCGCCCCCAGATACGCAGTATTTT CASSQQGAPPDTQYF
TRBJ1-5 TRBV7-8 - - TGTGCCAGCAGCTTAGCCGAACAGGGTAGGCAGCCCCAGCATTTT CASSLAEQGRQPQHF
TRBJ2-1 TRBV19 - - TGTGCCAGTAGAGGATTTGGCAGTAGCTCCTACAATGAGCAGTTCTTC CASRGFGSSSYNEQFF
TRBJ2-2 TRBV7-9 once TRBD2 TGTGCCAGCAGCTTAAGGTCAGCTAGCGGCCCCACCGGGGAGCTGTTTTTT CASSLRSASGPTGELFF
TRBJ1-5 TRBV5-4 - - TGTGCCAGCAGCTTATCAGGGGAGCAGCCCCAGCATTTT CASSLSGEQPQHF
TRBJ2-7 TRBV7-9 - TRBD1 TGTGCCAGCAGCCCCGCCGGGACAGGGAACTACGAGCAGTACTTC CASSPAGTGNYEQYF
TRBJ1-5 TRBV21-1 - - TGTGCCAGCAGCAAAGAACGTCTGCGTGGACAGGAGAATAGCAATCAGCCCCAGCATTTT CASSKERLRGQENSNQPQHF
TRBJ1-1 TRBV7-7 once - TGTGCCAGCAGCCCCTTGAGAGACACTGAAGCTTTCTTT CASSPLRDTEAFF